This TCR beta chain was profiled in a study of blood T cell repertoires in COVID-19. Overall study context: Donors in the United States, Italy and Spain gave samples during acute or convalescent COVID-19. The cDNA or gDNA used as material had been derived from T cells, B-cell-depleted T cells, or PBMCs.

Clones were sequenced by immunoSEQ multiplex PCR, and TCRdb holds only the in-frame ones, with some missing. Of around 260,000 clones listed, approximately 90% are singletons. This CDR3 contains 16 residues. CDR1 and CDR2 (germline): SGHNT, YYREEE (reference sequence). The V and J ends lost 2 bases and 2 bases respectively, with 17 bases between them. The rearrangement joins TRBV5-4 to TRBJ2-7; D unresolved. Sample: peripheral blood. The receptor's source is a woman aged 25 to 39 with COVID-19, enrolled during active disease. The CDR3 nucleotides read TGTGCCAGCAGCTTTGCCGAGACTTTTTCACCCTACGAGCAGTACTTC. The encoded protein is CASSFAETFSPYEQYF.